This TCR beta chain was found in a study of OX40 agonist ivuxolimab in advanced cancers. Autoimmune disease history or systemic immunosuppression excluded patients. Turning to this clone: Antigen unknown.

Assay: immunoSEQ multiplex PCR; the TCRdb copy retains only in-frame clones and omits some. There are some 80,000 clones in the sample; 94% occur only once, and around 21% lies in the top ten. The CDR3 consists of 14 residues. Trimming cost V 7 bases and J 0 bases; bases outside gene matches: 6. CDR1 and CDR2 (germline): MDHEN, SYDVKM. Study-level points and caveats: Normalized T-cell clonal expansion was also low in a subset of nonresponders.

The clonotype was recovered from an adult with an advanced solid tumor such as melanoma, head and neck, liver or kidney cancer. The specimen was CD4+ or CD8+ T cells sorted from blood, collected in a trial of the OX40 agonist ivuxolimab. This sequence joins TRBV28 and TRBJ2-7; 7 bases agree with TRBD2. The CDR3 nucleotides are TGTGCCAGCACTTATTCTAGCGGCTCCTACGAGCAGTACTTC. Translation: CASTYSSGSYEQYF. The full variable domain, rest sourced from reference TRBV28 and TRBJ2-7, is DVKVTQSSRYLVKRTGEKVFLECVQDMDHENMFWYRQDPGLGLRLIYFSYDVKMKEKGDIPEGYSVSREKKERFSLILESASTNQTSMYLCASTYSSGSYEQYFGPGTRLTVT.